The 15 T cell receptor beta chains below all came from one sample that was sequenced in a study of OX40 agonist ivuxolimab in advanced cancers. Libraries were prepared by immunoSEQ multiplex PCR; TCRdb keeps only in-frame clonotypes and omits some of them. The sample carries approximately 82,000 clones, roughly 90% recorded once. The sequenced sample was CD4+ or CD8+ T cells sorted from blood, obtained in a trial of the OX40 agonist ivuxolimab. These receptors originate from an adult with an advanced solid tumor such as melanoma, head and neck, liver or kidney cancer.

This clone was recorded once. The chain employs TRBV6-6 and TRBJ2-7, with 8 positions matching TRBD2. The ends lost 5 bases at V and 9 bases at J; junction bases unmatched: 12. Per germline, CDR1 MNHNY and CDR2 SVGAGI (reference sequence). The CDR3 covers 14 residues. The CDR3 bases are TGTGCCAGCAGTCGGACTAGCTTCGGTGAGGTGCAGTACTTC. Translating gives CASSRTSFGEVQYF.

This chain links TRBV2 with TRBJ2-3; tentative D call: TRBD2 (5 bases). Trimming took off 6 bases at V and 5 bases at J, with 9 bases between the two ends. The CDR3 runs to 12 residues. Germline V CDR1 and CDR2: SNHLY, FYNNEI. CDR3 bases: TGTGCCAGCAGGTGGGCGGGAGATACGCAGTATTTT. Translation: CASRWAGDTQYF. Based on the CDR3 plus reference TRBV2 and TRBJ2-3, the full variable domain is EPEVTQTPSHQVTQMGQEVILRCVPISNHLYFYWYRQILGQKVEFLVSFYNNEISEKSEIFDDQFSVERPDGSNFTLKIRSTKLEDSAMYFCASRWAGDTQYFGPGTRLTVL.

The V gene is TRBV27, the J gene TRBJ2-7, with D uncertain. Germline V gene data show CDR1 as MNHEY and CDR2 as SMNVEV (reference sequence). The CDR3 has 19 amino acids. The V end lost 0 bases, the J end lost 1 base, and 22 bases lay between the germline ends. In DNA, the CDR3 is TGTGCCAGCAGTTTATCGATGTTGGGGTTAGGTGGCGGATCCTACGAGCAGTACTTC. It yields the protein CASSLSMLGLGGGSYEQYF.

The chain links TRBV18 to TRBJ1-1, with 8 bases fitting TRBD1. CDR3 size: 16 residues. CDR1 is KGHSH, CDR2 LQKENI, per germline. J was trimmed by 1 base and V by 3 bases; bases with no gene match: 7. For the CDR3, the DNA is TGTGCCAGCTCACCCTCCGGGGGGACAGGGAACACTGAAGCTTTCTTT. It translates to CASSPSGGTGNTEAFF.

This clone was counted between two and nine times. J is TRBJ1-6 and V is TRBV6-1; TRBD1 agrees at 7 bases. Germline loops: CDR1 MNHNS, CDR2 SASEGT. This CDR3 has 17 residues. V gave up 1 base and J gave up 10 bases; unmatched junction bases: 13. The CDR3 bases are TGTGCCAGCAGTGAAGGTGGCAGGGGGATGACCAGCTCACCCCTCCACTTT. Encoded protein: CASSEGGRGMTSSPLHF.

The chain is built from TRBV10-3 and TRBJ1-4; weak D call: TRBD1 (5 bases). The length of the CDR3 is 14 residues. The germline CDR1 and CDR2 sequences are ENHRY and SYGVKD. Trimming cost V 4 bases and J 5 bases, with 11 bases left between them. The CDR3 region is CAISAGLINEKLFF. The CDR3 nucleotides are TGTGCCATCAGTGCGGGGCTCATCAATGAAAAACTGTTTTTT.

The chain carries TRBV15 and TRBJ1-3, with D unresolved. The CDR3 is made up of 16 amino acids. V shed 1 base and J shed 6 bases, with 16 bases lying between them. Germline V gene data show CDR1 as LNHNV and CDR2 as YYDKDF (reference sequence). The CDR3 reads CATSRGRRGIANTIYF. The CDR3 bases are TGTGCCACCAGCAGAGGGCGACGGGGAATTGCAAACACCATATATTTT.

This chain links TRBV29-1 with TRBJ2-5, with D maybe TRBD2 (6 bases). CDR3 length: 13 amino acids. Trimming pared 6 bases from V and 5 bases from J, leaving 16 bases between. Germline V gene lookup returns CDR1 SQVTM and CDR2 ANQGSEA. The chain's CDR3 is CSVRGTGSETQYF. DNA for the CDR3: TGCAGCGTCCGAGGGACCGGGAGTGAGACCCAGTACTTC.

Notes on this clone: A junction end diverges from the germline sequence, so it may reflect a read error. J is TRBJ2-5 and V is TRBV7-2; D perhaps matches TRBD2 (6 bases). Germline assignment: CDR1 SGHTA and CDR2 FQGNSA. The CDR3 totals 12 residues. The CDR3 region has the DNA TGTGCCAGCAGCCTAGCGCAAGAGACCCAGTACTTC. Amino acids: CASSLAQETQYF. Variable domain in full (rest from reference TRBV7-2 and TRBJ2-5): GAGVSQSPSNKVTEKGKDVELRCDPISGHTALYWYRQSLGQGLEFLIYFQGNSAPDKSGLPSDRFSAERTGGSVSTLTIQRTQQEDSAVYLCASSLAQETQYFGPGTRLLVL.

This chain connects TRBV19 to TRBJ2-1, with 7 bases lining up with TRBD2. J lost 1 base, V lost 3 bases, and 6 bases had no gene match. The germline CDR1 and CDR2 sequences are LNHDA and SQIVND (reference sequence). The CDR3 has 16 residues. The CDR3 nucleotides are TGTGCCAGTAGTATGTGGGCTAGCGGATCCTACAATGAGCAGTTCTTC. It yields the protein CASSMWASGSYNEQFF.

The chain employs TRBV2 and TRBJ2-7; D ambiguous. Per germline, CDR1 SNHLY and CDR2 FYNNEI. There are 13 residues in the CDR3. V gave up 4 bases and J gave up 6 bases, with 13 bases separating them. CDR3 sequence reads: CASSGQDGTEQYF. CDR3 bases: TGTGCCAGCAGTGGGCAGGATGGTACCGAGCAGTACTTC.

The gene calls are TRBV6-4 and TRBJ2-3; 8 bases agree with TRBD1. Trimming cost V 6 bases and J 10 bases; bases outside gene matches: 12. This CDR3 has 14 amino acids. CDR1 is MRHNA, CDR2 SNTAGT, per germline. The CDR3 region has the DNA TGTGCCAGCAGCCAGGGGGCTAGCATGTTCGCGCAGTATTTT. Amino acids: CASSQGASMFAQYF.

The CDR3 here is CASSDRVDNQPQHF. The DNA of the CDR3 is TGTGCCAGCTCTGACAGGGTCGACAATCAGCCCCAGCATTTT. The chain recombines TRBV18 with TRBJ1-5, with 7 bases that match TRBD1. The germline V gene has CDR1 KGHSH and CDR2 LQKENI. This CDR3 region has 14 residues. V gave up 6 bases and J gave up 3 bases; unmatched junction bases: 5.

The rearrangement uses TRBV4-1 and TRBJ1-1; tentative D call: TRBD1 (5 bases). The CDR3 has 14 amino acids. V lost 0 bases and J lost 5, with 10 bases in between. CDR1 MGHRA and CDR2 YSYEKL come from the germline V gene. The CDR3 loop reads CASSQDRVRTEAFF. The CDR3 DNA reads TGCGCCAGCAGCCAAGACAGGGTGCGGACTGAAGCTTTCTTT.

The CDR3 protein is CASSLPPGQGLLGNYGYTF. CDR3 sequence (DNA): TGTGCCAGCAGCTTACCCCCGGGACAGGGCCTTCTAGGGAACTATGGCTACACCTTC. The V and J genes are TRBV5-6 and TRBJ1-2; 9 nucleotides align to TRBD1. After removal of 2 bases from V and 2 bases from J, the junction contained 16 bases not matched to a gene. The CDR3 totals 19 residues. The V gene's germline CDR1 is SGHDT and CDR2 YYEEEE.